This entry features one T cell receptor (beta chain) sequence. This entry belongs to a study of blood T cell repertoires in COVID-19. Turning to the study itself: Samples taken during acute and convalescent COVID-19 were collected in the United States, Italy and Spain. In each case, the material was cDNA or gDNA derived from T cells, B-cell-depleted T cells, or PBMCs.

The germline CDR1 and CDR2 sequences are SGHRS and YFSETQ. The CDR3 consists of 16 residues. V trimming: 0 bases; J trimming: 6 bases; junction bases outside the gene matches: 9. In the authors' methods: Nucleated cell number was recorded as an estimate derived from reference gene primer amplification. Here immunoSEQ multiplex PCR was the method, and the copy in TCRdb shows in-frame clones only, minus some. The V and J calls and clone size were taken over from that table, and D and trimming were inferred from the DNA. Of about 200,000 clones in the sample, around four fifths were seen once. Sequenced input: peripheral blood. The chain carries TRBV5-1 and TRBJ2-7, with TRBD1 matching 10 bases. This clonotype originated in a human donor with acute or convalescent COVID-19. The donor label of this sample is uncertain. The CDR3 region has the DNA TGCGCCAGCAGCTTGGCTCCCGGGACAGGGGCGGGCGAGCAGTACTTC. Its translation is CASSLAPGTGAGEQYF. The variable domain in full, with the rest retrieved from reference TRBV5-1 and TRBJ2-7, is KAGVTQTPRYLIKTRGQQVTLSCSPISGHRSVSWYQQTPGQGLQFLFEYFSETQRNKGNFPGRFSGRQFSNSRSEMNVSTLELGDSALYLCASSLAPGTGAGEQYFGPGTRLTVT.